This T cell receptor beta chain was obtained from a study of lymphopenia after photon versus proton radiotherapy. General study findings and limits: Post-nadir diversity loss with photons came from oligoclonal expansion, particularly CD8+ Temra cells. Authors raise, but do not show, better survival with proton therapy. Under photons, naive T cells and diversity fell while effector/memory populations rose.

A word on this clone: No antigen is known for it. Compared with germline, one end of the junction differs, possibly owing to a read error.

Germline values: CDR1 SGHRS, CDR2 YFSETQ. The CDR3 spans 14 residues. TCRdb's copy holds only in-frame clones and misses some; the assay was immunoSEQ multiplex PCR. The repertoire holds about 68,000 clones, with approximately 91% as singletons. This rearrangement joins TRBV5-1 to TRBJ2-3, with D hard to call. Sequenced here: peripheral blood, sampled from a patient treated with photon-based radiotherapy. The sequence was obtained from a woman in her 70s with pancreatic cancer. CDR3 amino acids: CASSLDDGTDTQYF. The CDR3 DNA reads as TGCGCCAGCAGCTTGGATGACGGCACTGATACGCAGTATTTT. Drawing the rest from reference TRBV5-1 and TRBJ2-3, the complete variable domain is KAGVTQTPRYLIKTRGQQVTLSCSPISGHRSVSWYQQTPGQGLQFLFEYFSETQRNKGNFPGRFSGRQFSNSRSEMNVSTLELGDSALYLCASSLDDGTDTQYFGPGTRLTVL.